The rows below give T cell receptor beta chains drawn from one sample of a study of post-analysis software for immune sequencing data. From the PCR reads, TCRdb called clonotypes with MiXCR, one entry per CDR3 protein. The sample has around 710,000 distinct CDR3 sequences; around 46% are singletons. Sequencing was performed on blood. The receptor source for this set is a girl aged 5-17 years with multiple sclerosis. Each CDR3 is given with its conserved first and last residue. The order of the fields is CDR3 DNA, CDR3 protein, D gene, V gene, J gene, clone size. D genes are given only for firm matches. Expanded clones get a size class; other rows say once, few or many, or leave the size out.

CDR3 DNA: TGCAGTGCTAGGTGGGGGGCTAGCAATCAGCCCCAGCATTTT
CDR3 protein: CSARWGASNQPQHF
D gene: -
V gene: TRBV20-1
J gene: TRBJ1-5
clone size: once

CDR3 DNA: TGCAGCGTTGAAGATCGGACAGGCCTCAATGGCTACACCTTC
CDR3 protein: CSVEDRTGLNGYTF
D gene: TRBD1
V gene: TRBV29-1
J gene: TRBJ1-2
clone size: -

CDR3 DNA: TGTGCCACCAGGGGACAGGGGAACACTGAAGCTTTCTTT
CDR3 protein: CATRGQGNTEAFF
D gene: TRBD1
V gene: TRBV10-3
J gene: TRBJ1-1
clone size: -

CDR3 DNA: TGCAGCGTTGCCCTCCGGGGGACTAGCGGGAGGGCGCCTTGGGAGCAGTACTTC
CDR3 protein: CSVALRGTSGRAPWEQYF
D gene: TRBD2
V gene: TRBV29-1
J gene: TRBJ2-7
clone size: -

CDR3 DNA: TGTGCCAGCAGCTTCGAACTAGCGGGATCCTACGAGCAGTACTTC
CDR3 protein: CASSFELAGSYEQYF
D gene: TRBD2
V gene: TRBV7-8
J gene: TRBJ2-7
clone size: -

CDR3 DNA: TGTGCCAGCAGTTACCGGGGACATCAGACACTTAACTATGGCTACACCTTC
CDR3 protein: CASSYRGHQTLNYGYTF
D gene: -
V gene: TRBV6-5
J gene: TRBJ1-2
clone size: many

CDR3 DNA: TGTGCCAGCAGCCAAGAAAGGAACCAAGAGACCCAGTACTTC
CDR3 protein: CASSQERNQETQYF
D gene: -
V gene: TRBV4-2
J gene: TRBJ2-5
clone size: few

CDR3 DNA: TGCAGTGCTGCCGAAAGCCCCGGGCGTGAGACCCAGTACTTC
CDR3 protein: CSAAESPGRETQYF
D gene: -
V gene: TRBV20-1
J gene: TRBJ2-5
clone size: few

CDR3 DNA: TGTGCCAGCAGCCACGACCAGGGCGGCTATGGCTACACCTTC
CDR3 protein: CASSHDQGGYGYTF
D gene: -
V gene: TRBV6-5
J gene: TRBJ1-2
clone size: few

CDR3 DNA: TGCAGCGTTGAAGATCGCAGGAATGAGCAGTTCTTC
CDR3 protein: CSVEDRRNEQFF
D gene: -
V gene: TRBV29-1
J gene: TRBJ2-1
clone size: few

CDR3 DNA: TGTGCCAGCAGCCAGGTCCTAGCGGGAGGAGAGGAGACCCAGTACTTC
CDR3 protein: CASSQVLAGGEETQYF
D gene: TRBD2
V gene: TRBV4-2
J gene: TRBJ2-5
clone size: -

CDR3 DNA: TGTGCCAGCAGTGAAGTGGGAGCTAACTATGGCTACACCTTC
CDR3 protein: CASSEVGANYGYTF
D gene: -
V gene: TRBV6-1
J gene: TRBJ1-2
clone size: -

CDR3 DNA: TGTGCCAGCAGCTTAAAGGATAGGGGCTACACCTTC
CDR3 protein: CASSLKDRGYTF
D gene: -
V gene: TRBV5-6
J gene: TRBJ1-2
clone size: -

CDR3 DNA: TGTGCCAGCAGTTTATTGATGGCGGGCGAGCAGTACTTC
CDR3 protein: CASSLLMAGEQYF
D gene: -
V gene: TRBV12-3/TRBV12-4
J gene: TRBJ2-7
clone size: -

CDR3 DNA: TGTGCCACCAGTGACCTTAGGGCGGGACAGGGAGAGGGAGAGACCCAGTACTTC
CDR3 protein: CATSDLRAGQGEGETQYF
D gene: TRBD1
V gene: TRBV24-1
J gene: TRBJ2-5
clone size: -

CDR3 DNA: TGTGCCAGCAGCTCTAGCGGGGGAGGGACAGATACGCAGTATTTT
CDR3 protein: CASSSSGGGTDTQYF
D gene: TRBD2
V gene: TRBV7-3
J gene: TRBJ2-3
clone size: -

CDR3 DNA: TGCAGTGCTAGAGATTGGGCGGGACAGAGCACAGATACGCAGTATTTT
CDR3 protein: CSARDWAGQSTDTQYF
D gene: -
V gene: TRBV20-1
J gene: TRBJ2-3
clone size: -

CDR3 DNA: TGTGCCAGCAGTGAACAGGTGAACTACAATGAGCAGTTCTTC
CDR3 protein: CASSEQVNYNEQFF
D gene: -
V gene: TRBV2
J gene: TRBJ2-1
clone size: -

CDR3 DNA: TGTGTCAGCAGTCCGAGGGGGAGCGGGAACTACGAGCAGTACTTC
CDR3 protein: CVSSPRGSGNYEQYF
D gene: -
V gene: TRBV12-3/TRBV12-4
J gene: TRBJ2-7
clone size: -

CDR3 DNA: TGTGCCTGGGCTAGCGGGGAGGCTGGCGAGCAGTACTTC
CDR3 protein: CAWASGEAGEQYF
D gene: TRBD2
V gene: TRBV7-8
J gene: TRBJ2-7
clone size: -

CDR3 DNA: TGTGCTAGTGGTTTGGACGCGACCGGCTGGGATACGCAGTATTTT
CDR3 protein: CASGLDATGWDTQYF
D gene: -
V gene: TRBV12-5
J gene: TRBJ2-3
clone size: -

CDR3 DNA: TGTGCCAGCAGCTTATACGTACGCGGGACAAGCACAGATACGCAGTATTTT
CDR3 protein: CASSLYVRGTSTDTQYF
D gene: -
V gene: TRBV7-2
J gene: TRBJ2-3
clone size: few

CDR3 DNA: TGTGCCAGCAGCCTGGAGGTGAACGGACAGCTCAATCAGCCCCAGCATTTT
CDR3 protein: CASSLEVNGQLNQPQHF
D gene: -
V gene: TRBV7-9
J gene: TRBJ1-5
clone size: few

CDR3 DNA: TGCGCCAGCAGCCAAGAGGGGGAACTAGCGGACACAGATACGCAGTATTTT
CDR3 protein: CASSQEGELADTDTQYF
D gene: TRBD2
V gene: TRBV4-3
J gene: TRBJ2-3
clone size: -

CDR3 DNA: TGTGCCAGCAGTGCGCCGGGACAGGGAGGGCCTCACTATGGCTACACCTTC
CDR3 protein: CASSAPGQGGPHYGYTF
D gene: TRBD1
V gene: TRBV2
J gene: TRBJ1-2
clone size: -

CDR3 DNA: TGTGCCAGCACACTAACGGGACTCCTGGAGGAGACCCAGTACTTC
CDR3 protein: CASTLTGLLEETQYF
D gene: -
V gene: TRBV2
J gene: TRBJ2-5
clone size: few

CDR3 DNA: TGTGCCAGCAGCTTATTGCCGAAACGAGAGACCCAGTACTTC
CDR3 protein: CASSLLPKRETQYF
D gene: -
V gene: TRBV7-9
J gene: TRBJ2-5
clone size: few

CDR3 DNA: TGTGCCACCAGGGATTTACTAGCCTATGAGCAGTTCTTC
CDR3 protein: CATRDLLAYEQFF
D gene: -
V gene: TRBV24-1
J gene: TRBJ2-1
clone size: -

CDR3 DNA: TGTGCCAGCAGTACAGGGCAGGCCTCGCAGTATTTT
CDR3 protein: CASSTGQASQYF
D gene: -
V gene: TRBV7-6
J gene: TRBJ2-3
clone size: -

CDR3 DNA: TGCGCCAGCAGCTTGGCTTTTGCGGGGGATCCCCCAACCTACGAGCAGTACTTC
CDR3 protein: CASSLAFAGDPPTYEQYF
D gene: TRBD2
V gene: TRBV5-1
J gene: TRBJ2-7
clone size: -

CDR3 DNA: TGCGCCAGCAGCTTGATCGCACTAGCGGACAATGAGCAGTTCTTC
CDR3 protein: CASSLIALADNEQFF
D gene: TRBD2
V gene: TRBV5-1
J gene: TRBJ2-1
clone size: -

CDR3 DNA: TGTGCCAGCAGTTTGCACAGGGGGGACTACAATGAGCAGTTCTTC
CDR3 protein: CASSLHRGDYNEQFF
D gene: TRBD1
V gene: TRBV12-3/TRBV12-4
J gene: TRBJ2-1
clone size: -

CDR3 DNA: TGTGCCAGCAGCCTCGGAAAGATAGCCAAAAACATTCAGTACTTC
CDR3 protein: CASSLGKIAKNIQYF
D gene: -
V gene: TRBV7-2
J gene: TRBJ2-4
clone size: few

CDR3 DNA: TGTGCCTGGACGGTGGCCGGAATGTACGAGCAGTACTTC
CDR3 protein: CAWTVAGMYEQYF
D gene: -
V gene: TRBV30
J gene: TRBJ2-7
clone size: few

CDR3 DNA: TGTGCCAGCAGCGACCGGGACAGACTTAACCGCTACGAGCAGTACTTC
CDR3 protein: CASSDRDRLNRYEQYF
D gene: TRBD1
V gene: TRBV11-2
J gene: TRBJ2-7
clone size: few

CDR3 DNA: TGTGCCAGCAGCACAGACGGGACCCTCTACAATGAGCAGTTCTTC
CDR3 protein: CASSTDGTLYNEQFF
D gene: -
V gene: TRBV9
J gene: TRBJ2-1
clone size: -

CDR3 DNA: TGCGCCAGCAGCCCTACCGGACAGAGAGAAGAGACCCAGTACTTC
CDR3 protein: CASSPTGQREETQYF
D gene: -
V gene: TRBV4-1
J gene: TRBJ2-5
clone size: few

CDR3 DNA: TGTGCCACCTTAAGTGAGACCAAAAACATTCAGTACTTC
CDR3 protein: CATLSETKNIQYF
D gene: -
V gene: TRBV25-1
J gene: TRBJ2-4
clone size: -

CDR3 DNA: TGCGCCAGCAGCTCTCCGTTGACAGGGGGGACCTACGAGCAGTACTTC
CDR3 protein: CASSSPLTGGTYEQYF
D gene: TRBD1
V gene: TRBV5-1
J gene: TRBJ2-7
clone size: -

CDR3 DNA: TGCGCCAGCAGCCCATTCCGGGGGAGCAATGGACACGAGCAGTACTTC
CDR3 protein: CASSPFRGSNGHEQYF
D gene: -
V gene: TRBV5-1
J gene: TRBJ2-7
clone size: few